Below are 23 T cell receptor beta chains sequenced from a single sample in a study of blood T cell repertoires in COVID-19. This table comes from immunoSEQ multiplex PCR, and its TCRdb copy is limited to in-frame clones, with some not included. This sample yields 380,000 or so clones, of which 70% to 90% are seen a single time; 1% to 1.5% belongs to the top ten. The specimen was peripheral blood. These receptors all come from a man in his forties with acute or convalescent COVID-19.

V gene TRBV27 combines with J gene TRBJ1-6, with D possibly matching TRBD1 (6 bases). The germline V gene has CDR1 MNHEY and CDR2 SMNVEV (reference sequence). CDR3 size: 16 residues. V gave up 5 bases and J gave up 5 bases, with 16 bases separating them. The CDR3: CASSLKGVNDNSPLHF. The CDR3 DNA reads as TGTGCCAGCAGTCTGAAGGGGGTGAACGATAATTCACCCCTCCACTTT.

This clone was counted between two and nine times. This chain connects TRBV6-1 to TRBJ1-5, with D tentatively TRBD1 (5 bases). In germline, CDR1 is MNHNS, CDR2 SASEGT. The V end lost 3 bases, the J end lost 7 bases, and 13 bases lay between the germline ends. The CDR3 totals 14 residues. As DNA, the CDR3 is TGTGCCAGCAGTGAGCCGACAGTGGGACAGCCCCAGCATTTT. It translates to CASSEPTVGQPQHF.

This clone is a singleton in its sample. V is TRBV5-5 and J is TRBJ2-6, with 10 bases matching TRBD1. The CDR3 has 18 amino acids. Germline CDR1 and CDR2: SGHKS and YYEKEE (reference sequence). Losses at the gene ends were 4 bases for V and 0 bases for J; bases not matched to a gene: 7. CDR3 bases: TGTGCCAGCAGCCTACGGGACAGGGGTGGCTCTGGGGCCAACGTCCTGACTTTC. It encodes CASSLRDRGGSGANVLTF. Based on the CDR3 plus reference TRBV5-5 and TRBJ2-6, the full variable domain is DAGVTQSPTHLIKTRGQQVTLRCSPISGHKSVSWYQQVLGQGPQFIFQYYEKEERGRGNFPDRFSARQFPNYSSELNVNALLLGDSALYLCASSLRDRGGSGANVLTFGAGSRLTVL.

The genes are TRBV6-1 and TRBJ1-2; D is perhaps TRBD1 (5 bases). CDR3 length: 14 residues. The ends were cut back, 6 bases at V and 8 bases at J, with 19 bases in the middle. The germline V gene has CDR1 MNHNS and CDR2 SASEGT. The CDR3 nucleotides are TGTGCCAGCAGCAGACGGGGGGGTTTGGGAGGCTACACCTTC. As protein: CASSRRGGLGGYTF.

This chain links TRBV24-1 with TRBJ2-3, with D hard to call. V was pared by 2 bases and J by 0 bases, with 8 bases between. The CDR3 extends over 15 amino acids. Germline-derived CDR1 and CDR2 are KGHDR and SFDVKD. The CDR3 DNA sequence: TGTGCCACCAGTGATTACACCTCTAGCACAGATACGCAGTATTTT. This gives the protein CATSDYTSSTDTQYF.

The chain couples TRBV2 to TRBJ1-4; TRBD1 matches at 8 bases. This CDR3 has 14 amino acids. Unmatched junction bases numbered 15, after V lost 8 bases and J lost 13 bases. Germline V lookup: CDR1 SNHLY, CDR2 FYNNEI. CDR3 nucleotide sequence: TGTGCCAGCGGGCCGGACAGGGATATTACACGACTGTTTTTT. It codes for CASGPDRDITRLFF. Full variable domain (rest looked up from reference TRBV2 and TRBJ1-4): EPEVTQTPSHQVTQMGQEVILRCVPISNHLYFYWYRQILGQKVEFLVSFYNNEISEKSEIFDDQFSVERPDGSNFTLKIRSTKLEDSAMYFCASGPDRDITRLFFGSGTQLSVL.

The genes are TRBV28 and TRBJ1-2; D gene ambiguous. The CDR3 covers 13 residues. Germline V lookup: CDR1 MDHEN, CDR2 SYDVKM. V lost 2 bases to trimming and J lost 0 bases, with 4 bases between them. The CDR3, as DNA: TGTGCCAGCAGTTTAGCAGCTAACTATGGCTACACCTTC. It encodes CASSLAANYGYTF.

V and J are TRBV3-1 (or the pseudogene TRBV3-2) and TRBJ1-1; D unclear. The CDR3 sequence is 13 residues long. V lost 1 base, J lost 7 bases, and 10 bases lay in between. From germline, CDR1 is LGHDT and CDR2 YNNKEL (reference sequence). Written as DNA, the CDR3 is TGTGCCAGCAGCCAAGGAGCCCTAAGTGAAGCTTTCTTT. Translated, it gives CASSQGALSEAFF.

This rearrangement joins TRBV28 to TRBJ2-1; 9 nucleotides match TRBD1. CDR1 is MDHEN, CDR2 SYDVKM, per germline. This CDR3 has 17 residues. The V gene end was trimmed by 3 bases and the J gene end by 5 bases; junction bases not matched to a gene: 11. Here the CDR3 DNA reads TGTGCCAGCAGTTTCCCCCGCGGACAGGGGCCCGACAATGAGCAGTTCTTC. Amino acids: CASSFPRGQGPDNEQFF.

The chain joins TRBV18 to TRBJ1-5, with 11 positions matching TRBD1. The germline V gene has CDR1 KGHSH and CDR2 LQKENI. The CDR3 is made up of 17 amino acids. V gave up 4 bases and J gave up 4 bases; unmatched junction bases: 9. The CDR3 here is CASSQGGQGARNQPQHF. The CDR3 DNA is TGTGCCAGCTCACAAGGCGGACAGGGGGCTAGGAATCAGCCCCAGCATTTT.

The V gene is TRBV19, the J gene TRBJ1-2, with 9 bases matching TRBD1. V lost 5 bases and J lost 1; bases outside the gene matches: 8. Germline CDR1 reads LNHDA; CDR2 reads SQIVND (reference sequence). The CDR3 extends over 16 amino acids. The chain's CDR3 is CASSSTGGRSNYGYTF. As DNA, the CDR3 is TGTGCCAGTAGTTCGACAGGGGGGAGGAGTAACTATGGCTACACCTTC. The full variable domain, with the rest looked up from reference TRBV19 and TRBJ1-2, is DGGITQSPKYLFRKEGQNVTLSCEQNLNHDAMYWYRQDPGQGLRLIYYSQIVNDFQKGDIAEGYSVSREKKESFPLTVTSAQKNPTAFYLCASSSTGGRSNYGYTFGSGTRLTVV.

The V and J genes are TRBV30 and TRBJ1-2, with D perhaps matching TRBD1 (6 bases). Germline CDR1 reads GTSNPN; CDR2 reads SVGIG (reference sequence). This CDR3 has 12 residues. The V end was cut by 4 bases, the J end by 7 bases, with 13 bases between. CDR3 nucleotides: TGTGCCTGGACCCCAGGGGTTTTTGGCTACACCTTC. This encodes CAWTPGVFGYTF.

This sequence joins TRBV5-4 and TRBJ1-2; no definite D call. This CDR3 region has 17 residues. Between the trimmed V and J ends, which lost 0 bases and 7 bases, there was a span of 22 bases. Germline V CDR1 and CDR2: SGHNT, YYREEE (reference sequence). The CDR3 DNA reads TGTGCCAGCAGCTTGGGCGGTTCAGCGGGCCCGGCGGGTGGCTACACCTTC. The encoded protein is CASSLGGSAGPAGGYTF.

There are a few counts of this clone. The V and J genes are TRBV28 and TRBJ1-3; no clear D gene. The germline gives CDR1 MDHEN, CDR2 SYDVKM. CDR3 size: 11 residues. DNA of the CDR3: TGTGAAGCTGCCTCTGGAAACACCATATATTTT. It encodes CEAASGNTIYF. Filled out from reference TRBV28 and TRBJ1-3, the complete variable domain reads DVKVTQSSRYLVKRTGEKVFLECVQDMDHENMFWYRQDPGLGLRLIYFSYDVKMKEKGDIPEGYSVSREKKERFSLILESASTNQTSMYLCEAASGNTIYFGEGSWLTVV.

V and J are TRBV5-6 and TRBJ1-2, with a weak D call TRBD1 (6 bases). V shed 5 bases and J shed 3 bases, with 17 bases lying between them. This CDR3 contains 15 residues. Germline-derived CDR1 and CDR2 are SGHDT and YYEEEE. This CDR3 reads CASSRIRDIHYGYTF. DNA for the CDR3: TGTGCCAGCAGTCGAATCCGGGACATTCACTATGGCTACACCTTC.

The V and J genes are TRBV28 and TRBJ2-5; TRBD2 matches at 11 bases. CDR1 MDHEN and CDR2 SYDVKM come from the germline V gene. Trimming cost V 7 bases and J 0 bases; bases outside gene matches: 1. The CDR3 consists of 14 residues. CDR3 in amino acids: CASILAGDQETQYF. The CDR3 DNA follows: TGTGCCAGCATACTAGCGGGGGACCAAGAGACCCAGTACTTC.

The J gene is TRBJ2-7, the V gene TRBV2; the D gene is possibly TRBD1 (5 bases). With 3 bases removed from V and 0 bases from J, the gap between germline ends came to 15 bases. Per the germline V gene, CDR1 is SNHLY and CDR2 is FYNNEI. There are 16 residues in the CDR3. This CDR3 is CASSELETASSYEQYF. In DNA form, the CDR3 reads TGTGCCAGCAGTGAGCTCGAGACAGCTAGCTCCTACGAGCAGTACTTC.

This clone was seen a handful of times. The chain links TRBV4-2 to TRBJ1-4; tentative D call: TRBD1 (6 bases). Germline-derived CDR1 and CDR2 are LGHNA and YNFKEQ. CDR3 length equals 17 residues. V was clipped by 0 bases and J by 0 bases, with 11 bases between them. The CDR3, as DNA: TGTGCCAGCAGCCAAGACGCACAGGGTGCAACTAATGAAAAACTGTTTTTT. Its protein product is CASSQDAQGATNEKLFF.

This clone was seen only once. V usage is TRBV15 and J usage is TRBJ1-4; D gene uncertain. The ends were cut back, 0 bases at V and 8 bases at J, with 7 bases in the middle. This CDR3 region has 13 residues. The germline CDR1 and CDR2 sequences are LNHNV and YYDKDF (reference sequence). The CDR3 DNA reads TGTGCCACCAGCAGAGAGGTCAGGGAAAAACTGTTTTTT. Translation: CATSREVREKLFF.

This chain joins TRBV13 and TRBJ1-6, with 10 nucleotides matching TRBD1. Germline V gene lookup returns CDR1 PRHDT and CDR2 FYEKMQ (reference sequence). V was pared by 5 bases and J by 7 bases, with 5 bases of the junction left unmatched. The length of the CDR3 is 15 residues. CDR3 sequence reads: CASSVRDRGNSPLHF. The CDR3 bases are TGTGCCAGCAGCGTCCGGGACAGGGGCAATTCACCCCTCCACTTT.

About this clone itself: The junction and the germline gene differ at one end; a read error may be behind it. The V call is TRBV7-9, the J call TRBJ2-3; TRBD2 agrees at 11 bases. CDR1 SEHNR and CDR2 FQNEAQ come from the germline V gene (reference sequence). The CDR3 loop spans 15 amino acids. The CDR3, as DNA: TGTGCCAGCAGCCTAGCGGGAGGCCGGGGGGATACGCAGTATTTT. Translated: CASSLAGGRGDTQYF.

A single count supports this clone. V usage is TRBV7-3 and J usage is TRBJ2-1, with 9 bases that match TRBD2. Germline V gene lookup returns CDR1 SGHTA and CDR2 FQGTGA. The CDR3 has 14 residues. Trimming removed 5 bases from V and 5 bases from J; junction bases left unmatched: 4. This chain's CDR3 is CASSSSGSNNEQFF. The DNA of the CDR3 is TGTGCCAGCAGCAGTAGCGGGAGCAACAATGAGCAGTTCTTC.

The chain links TRBV7-3 to TRBJ2-1; 7 bases line up with TRBD1. The V gene's germline CDR1 is SGHTA and CDR2 FQGTGA. The CDR3 loop spans 15 amino acids. With V trimmed by 4 bases and J by 6 bases, 9 bases remained unmatched. CDR3 protein: CASSSLQRTGNEQFF. The CDR3 nucleotides are TGTGCCAGCAGCTCCCTTCAACGGACAGGCAATGAGCAGTTCTTC. The full variable domain, completed using reference TRBV7-3 and TRBJ2-1, is GAGVSQTPSNKVTEKGKYVELRCDPISGHTALYWYRQSLGQGPEFLIYFQGTGAADDSGLPNDRFFAVRPEGSVSTLKIQRTERGDSAVYLCASSSLQRTGNEQFFGPGTRLTVL.